This TCR beta chain was profiled in a study of OX40 agonist ivuxolimab in advanced cancers. Across the whole study: The patients received agonistic anti-OX40 (CD134) antibody ivuxolimab. Past anti-PD-1, anti-PD-L1 or anti-CTLA-4 therapy was accepted, and 40% to 50% had received some. The study, taken as a whole, reports: Expanded peripheral T-cell antigen specificity went undetermined.

Sequenced by immunoSEQ multiplex PCR; TCRdb stores in-frame clones only, minus some. Here the sample spans tens of thousands of clones, approximately 86% being singletons. Of note for this clone: Its antigen is as yet unknown.

The sequence derives from an adult with an advanced solid tumor such as melanoma, head and neck, liver or kidney cancer. The input for sequencing was CD4+ or CD8+ T cells sorted from blood, taken in a trial of the OX40 agonist ivuxolimab.

Here the CDR3 DNA reads TGTGCCAGCTCACGTACTTGGGGTTATACCGGGGAGCTGTTTTTT. It translates to CASSRTWGYTGELFF. V and J are TRBV18 and TRBJ2-2, with D uncertain. Germline loops: CDR1 KGHSH, CDR2 LQKENI. Trimming left V 4 bases short and J 5 bases short, with 14 bases between. This CDR3 contains 15 residues. Variable domain in full (rest from reference TRBV18 and TRBJ2-2): NAGVMQNPRHLVRRRGQEARLRCSPMKGHSHVYWYRQLPEEGLKFMVYLQKENIIDESGMPKERFSAEFPKEGPSILRIQQVVRGDSAAYFCASSRTWGYTGELFFGEGSRLTVL.